This TCR beta chain was sequenced for a study of blood T cells in healthy people across ages (dated by TCRdb to the mid-2010s). Background on the whole study: In model experiments, roughly one uniquely barcoded TCR beta cDNA molecule per two T cells was captured by template switching. The donors were split into four age groups: young (average roughly 15 years), middle-aged (roughly 42), aged (roughly 65) and long-lived (approximately 80). For two donors (one aged 18 to 30 and one aged 80 or older), the study analyzed two additional independent replicas of 1 million unique cDNA reads from the same blood draw. Donors of different ages were randomly distributed across sequencing lanes to avoid experimental bias. Using deep sequencing normalized with unique cDNA molecular identifiers, the study measured how TCR beta repertoire diversity changes with age. Points the paper makes about the study in general: Because donor CMV infection status was unknown, age-related changes in expanded clonotypes were potentially confounded. Because profiling used bulk unsorted PBMCs, naive and antigen-experienced compartments could not be compared conclusively. There was a strong correlation between observed TCR beta diversity and the percentage of naive T cells measured by flow cytometry. Estimates of total diversity based on one million sequenced T cells were regarded as lower bounds and as underestimates. Observed TCR beta diversity per million T cells fell roughly linearly with age, and a significant reduction was already apparent by age about 38. Compared with the aged group, more naive CD4+ T cells, fewer expanded clones and increased TCR diversity were shown by the long-lived group, suggesting age selection.

The donors were under 40 Caucasian individuals from Russia, aged roughly 6 to 100 years, who were systemically healthy. About 10 milliliters of peripheral blood were collected from each donor into EDTA-treated Vacutainer tubes. PBMCs were isolated by Ficoll-Paque density-gradient centrifugation, with at least 6.5 million obtained per sample. Total RNA was extracted from PBMCs with Trizol reagent, with at least 5.5 micrograms obtained per sample. The percentages of naive CD45RAhigh/CD27high T cells were determined by flow cytometry on a PBMC aliquot from every donor. As for this clonotype: Its cognate antigen has yet to be identified. No base qualities exist here, and no much larger clone lies one base off it.

The library came from 5' RACE. TCRdb lists the instrument as Illumina HiSeq 2500. A second roughly 6 to 12 cycle PCR used a sample-barcoded 5' primer and a J-beta primer mix. A unique molecular identifier was introduced onto each TCR beta cDNA molecule by a template-switch 5' adaptor carrying 12 random nucleotides. At least 2.5 million CDR3-containing paired-end reads were obtained from each sample. First-strand cDNA synthesis was performed from all RNA using the Mint cDNA synthesis kit, with priming by a TRBC-specific oligonucleotide. Following uracil-DNA glycosylase treatment, a first 18-cycle PCR with universal primers M1SS and BC2_uni_R was performed on all cDNA. Processing in the source paper ran as follows. For normalization, 1 million high-quality reads, each with a distinct molecular identifier, were randomly selected from each sample. Instead of being binned into consensus sequences, reads that shared molecular identifiers were thrown out. MiTCR, set to a Q25 quality threshold and the strictest error-elimination algorithm, was used for CDR3 identification, clonotype clustering and error correction. A nonparametric unseen species model with Euler transformation was used to estimate a lower bound on total TCR beta diversity. TCRdb's own reprocessing of the public reads used fastp at Q25 and MiXCR and kept productive beta chains. Each entry is one CDR3 protein sequence, shown with its most common DNA and genes. These V and J calls derive from TCRdb rather than the authors' analysis. Across this sample there are about a million distinct CDR3 sequences, with around 54% seen only once. The ten top clones hold over 20% of the sample.

The receptor was isolated from a woman aged 55-69 years in good health. The source material was blood.

The DNA is TGTGCCAGCAGTCTCAGACTATATAGCGGGGGATCCTACGAGCAGTACTTC. Its protein product is CASSLRLYSGGSYEQYF. This chain is built from TRBV28 and TRBJ2-7; 9 central bases correspond to TRBD2. Including the terminal cysteine and phenylalanine, the CDR3 comprises 17 residues. The entry retains the CDR3 DNA only, 51 bases that are in frame from base 1. The germline V gene gives CDR1 as MDHEN and CDR2 as SYDVKM. The junction shows trimming of 5 bases on V and 1 base on J, and the gene matches do not reach 12 bases of it.